The 10 T cell receptor beta chains below were found in one sample sequenced in a study of read filtering for tumor transcriptome and immune sequencing. This library used roughly 400 ng RNA and molecular barcoded adaptors spanning alpha/delta and beta/gamma chains. TCRdb re-called the reads through MiXCR, storing one row per CDR3 protein. In the table there are 50,000 to 65,000 distinct CDR3 sequences, around 21% of which are singletons. The sequencing input was a population of CD138-negative cells sorted from bone marrow. The receptors come from a donor aged 40 or older with multiple myeloma.

Remarks on this clonotype: An end of the junction does not agree with germline; a read error may underlie this. This chain uses TRBV2 with TRBJ2-1; D is ambiguous. The V gene's germline CDR1 is SNHLY and CDR2 FYNNEI. This CDR3 contains 12 residues. This CDR3 reads CARSGPDNEQFF. The CDR3 region has the DNA TGTGCCAGAAGTGGCCCTGACAATGAGCAGTTCTTC.

This clonotype was counted at least ten times. V usage is TRBV7-2 and J usage is TRBJ2-5; 7 bases fit TRBD2. The CDR3 has 15 amino acids. The trim removed 1 base at V and 1 base at J, leaving 3 bases unmatched. The germline V gene encodes CDR1 SGHTA and CDR2 FQGNSA. Here the CDR3 reads CASSLDSGFQETQYF. The CDR3 bases are TGTGCCAGCAGCTTAGATAGCGGGTTCCAAGAGACCCAGTACTTC.

Many counts were recorded for this clonotype. The V and J genes are TRBV28 and TRBJ2-5; tentatively, D is TRBD2 (6 bases). Trimming took 2 bases from V and 5 from J, leaving 12 bases between them. Germline CDR1 MDHEN, CDR2 SYDVKM. This CDR3 has 14 amino acids. CDR3 sequence (DNA): TGTGCCAGCAGTTTACATAGCGGTGGGGAGACCCAGTACTTC. This codes for CASSLHSGGETQYF.

About this clonotype: A read error may be the cause here, since a much bigger clone is one base away. J is TRBJ1-2 and V is TRBV28; D is unresolved. Trimming took 3 bases from V and 5 from J, leaving 16 bases between them. There are 15 residues in the CDR3. Germline CDR1 and CDR2: MDHEN and SYDVKM. CDR3 DNA sequence: TGTGCCAGCAGTTTTGAAGGCAGGAGTTATTATGGCTACACCTTC. Amino acids: CASSFEGRSYYGYTF.

Worth noting for this clonotype: It may be a read error: a sequence one base away is much more abundant. V gene TRBV15 combines with J gene TRBJ1-4; D remains ambiguous. CDR1 is LNHNV, CDR2 YYDKDF, per germline (reference sequence). This CDR3 has 14 residues. The DNA of the CDR3 is TGTGCCACCAGCAGAGATGTGGCTAATGAAAAACTGCTTTTT. Translating it yields CATSRDVANEKLLF.

At least ten counts were recorded for this clonotype. V is TRBV7-8 and J is TRBJ2-5, with 8 nucleotides matching TRBD2. Trimming removed 5 bases from V and 5 bases from J; junction bases left unmatched: 7. The CDR3 covers 14 residues. In germline, CDR1 is SGHVS, CDR2 FQNEAQ. The CDR3 DNA is TGTGCCAGCAGCCTCTATAGCGGGGCCGAGACCCAGTACTTC. Translation: CASSLYSGAETQYF.

This chain joins TRBV28 and TRBJ2-7, with D possibly being TRBD1 or TRBD2 (5 bases each). The germline V gene encodes CDR1 MDHEN and CDR2 SYDVKM. With 5 bases removed from V and 6 bases from J, the gap between germline ends came to 17 bases. The CDR3 has 14 residues. The CDR3 loop is CASSLGDRLCEQYF. The CDR3 nucleotides read TGTGCCAGCAGTCTGGGGGACCGACTCTGCGAGCAGTACTTC.

This clonotype was seen repeatedly, ten times or more. This sequence joins TRBV5-1 and TRBJ1-2; D might be TRBD1 (6 bases). V was clipped by 4 bases and J by 8 bases, with 18 bases between them. From germline, CDR1 is SGHRS and CDR2 YFSETQ. The CDR3 runs 14 residues. This CDR3 reads CASSPDSGSRGYTF. For the CDR3, the DNA is TGCGCCAGCAGCCCGGACAGCGGTAGCCGCGGCTACACCTTC. Supplemented by reference TRBV5-1 and TRBJ1-2, the full variable domain reads KAGVTQTPRYLIKTRGQQVTLSCSPISGHRSVSWYQQTPGQGLQFLFEYFSETQRNKGNFPGRFSGRQFSNSRSEMNVSTLELGDSALYLCASSPDSGSRGYTFGSGTRLTVV.

This clonotype was observed a few times. The gene calls are TRBV5-4 and TRBJ2-7, with 10 nucleotides matching TRBD2. There are 15 residues in the CDR3. Trimming took 5 bases from V and 4 from J; bases not matched to a gene: 9. Per germline, CDR1 SGHNT and CDR2 YYREEE (reference sequence). This chain's CDR3 is CASRRSGTSAYEQYF. The CDR3 coding sequence is TGTGCCAGCAGACGTTCCGGGACTAGCGCGTACGAGCAGTACTTC.

This clonotype was counted at least ten times. The chain carries TRBV3-1 and TRBJ1-2, with TRBD1 identical over 8 bases. The germline gives CDR1 LGHDT, CDR2 YNNKEL (reference sequence). V gave up 4 bases and J gave up 1 base; unmatched junction bases: 5. CDR3 length: 15 residues. CDR3 DNA: TGTGCCAGCAGCCCGTGGGGACAGGATAACTATGGCTACACCTTC. Its translation: CASSPWGQDNYGYTF.